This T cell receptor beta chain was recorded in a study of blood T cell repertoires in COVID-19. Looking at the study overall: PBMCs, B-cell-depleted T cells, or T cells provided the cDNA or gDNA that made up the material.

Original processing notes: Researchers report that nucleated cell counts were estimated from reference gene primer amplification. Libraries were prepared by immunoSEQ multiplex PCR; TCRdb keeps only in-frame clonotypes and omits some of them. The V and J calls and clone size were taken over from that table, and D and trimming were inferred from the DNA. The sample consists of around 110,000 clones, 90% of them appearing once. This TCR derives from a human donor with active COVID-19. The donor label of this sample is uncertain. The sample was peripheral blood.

The CDR3 nucleotides read TGTGCCAGCAGCCGCGGACAGGGGAACACTGAAGCTTTCTTT. It is translated as CASSRGQGNTEAFF. The V gene is TRBV11-2, the J gene TRBJ1-1; 8 bases map to TRBD1. The junction had 3 bases not matched to a gene; V was cut back by 5 bases and J by 1 base. The germline V gene encodes CDR1 SGHAT and CDR2 FQNNGV. The CDR3 runs to 14 residues.